This TCR beta chain was sequenced during a study of molecular identifiers for immune sequencing clone quantification. CD8+CD4-CCR7+CD45RA+ cells were sorted as naive CD8 T cells. V lost 5 bases to trimming and J lost 4 bases, with 15 bases between them. This CDR3 contains 14 residues. CDR1 MDHEN and CDR2 SYDVKM come from the germline V gene. TCRdb re-derived calls from the PCR reads in MiXCR, one entry per CDR3 protein. Of roughly 300,000 distinct CDR3 sequences in the sample, 24% were seen once. The V gene is TRBV28, the J gene TRBJ2-7; D possibly corresponds to TRBD2 (7 bases). The sequenced material came from naive CD8+ T cells from blood, with Jurkat cell RNA spiked in. Subset meaning: FACS-sorted CD8+CD4-CCR7+CD45RA+ naive T cells. The sequence was obtained from a human donor in good health. Some libraries in this study had Jurkat cell RNA spiked in. The CDR3 is CASSPRGAGYEQYF. As DNA, the CDR3 is TGTGCCAGCAGTCCTCGGGGGGCGGGGTACGAGCAGTACTTC.